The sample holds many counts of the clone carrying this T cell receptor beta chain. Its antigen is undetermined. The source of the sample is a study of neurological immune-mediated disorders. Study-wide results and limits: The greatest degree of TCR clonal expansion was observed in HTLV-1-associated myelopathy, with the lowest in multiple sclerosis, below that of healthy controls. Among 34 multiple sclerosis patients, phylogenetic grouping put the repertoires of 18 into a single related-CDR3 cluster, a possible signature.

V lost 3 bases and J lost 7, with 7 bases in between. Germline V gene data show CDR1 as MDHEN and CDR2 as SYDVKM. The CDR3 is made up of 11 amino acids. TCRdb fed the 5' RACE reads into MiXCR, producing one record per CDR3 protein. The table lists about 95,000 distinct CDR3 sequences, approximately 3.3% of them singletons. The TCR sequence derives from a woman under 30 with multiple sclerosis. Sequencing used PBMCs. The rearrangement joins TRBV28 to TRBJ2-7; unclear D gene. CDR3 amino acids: CASSFAGEQYF. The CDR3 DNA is TGTGCCAGCAGTTTCGCCGGAGAGCAGTACTTC.